The 30 T cell receptor beta chains presented below share a single source sample, sequenced in a study of blood T cell repertoires in COVID-19. Profiled with immunoSEQ multiplex PCR; TCRdb holds only in-frame clones, not every one. The table lists some 130,000 clones, roughly 80% of them singletons. Sequencing was carried out using peripheral blood. The receptors here all came from a woman in her 50s with acute or convalescent COVID-19.

Only a few counts were recorded for this clone. V is TRBV19 and J is TRBJ1-5; 7 bases agree with TRBD1. J lost 2 bases, V lost 10 bases, and 11 bases had no gene match. CDR1 is LNHDA and CDR2 is SQIVND in the germline V gene (reference sequence). The CDR3 runs to 15 residues. CDR3 region: CATLKDRVGNQPQHF. The CDR3 DNA reads as TGTGCCACCTTAAAAGACAGGGTGGGCAATCAGCCCCAGCATTTT.

V usage is TRBV19 and J usage is TRBJ1-1; no clear D. This CDR3 has 13 amino acids. Between the trimmed V and J ends, which lost 10 bases and 0 bases, there was a span of 12 bases. Germline loops: CDR1 LNHDA, CDR2 SQIVND (reference sequence). CDR3 loop: CATAGSLNTEAFF. CDR3 DNA: TGTGCCACCGCGGGCTCTTTGAACACTGAAGCTTTCTTT.

In this sample, this clone turned up a few times. V gene TRBV3-1 (or the pseudogene TRBV3-2) combines with J gene TRBJ2-3, with TRBD2 matching 15 bases. Germline V gene sequence: CDR1 LGHDT, CDR2 YNNKEL (reference sequence). This CDR3 is 14 amino acids long. J was trimmed by 5 bases and V by 6 bases; bases with no gene match: 0. CDR3 sequence (DNA): TGTGCCAGCAGGGGACTAGCGGGAGGAGATACGCAGTATTTT. Translating gives CASRGLAGGDTQYF.

J is TRBJ1-4 and V is TRBV6-5, with D possibly matching TRBD1 (6 bases). Trimming removed 8 bases at V and 6 bases at J, with 10 bases between. Germline V gives CDR1 MNHEY, CDR2 SVGAGI. This CDR3 contains 12 residues. The CDR3 DNA follows: TGTGCCAGCGACAGGACCGATGAAAAACTGTTTTTT. Its translation is CASDRTDEKLFF.

J is TRBJ2-7 and V is TRBV3-1 (or the pseudogene TRBV3-2); 8 nucleotides match TRBD2. Per the germline V gene, CDR1 is LGHDT and CDR2 is YNNKEL (reference sequence). There are 15 residues in the CDR3. Trimming removed 4 bases from V and 3 bases from J; junction bases left unmatched: 8. The CDR3 region is CASSPSGAGGYEQYF. CDR3 DNA sequence: TGTGCCAGCAGCCCCTCCGGGGCGGGGGGCTACGAGCAGTACTTC.

This clone was detected only a few times. This chain links TRBV11-2 with TRBJ1-1; D unresolved. From germline, CDR1 is SGHAT and CDR2 FQNNGV. CDR3 length: 15 residues. The V and J ends lost 5 bases and 0 bases respectively, with 13 bases between them. For the CDR3, the DNA is TGTGCCAGCAGCCAGGAGGCGGGGTTGAACACTGAAGCTTTCTTT. This encodes CASSQEAGLNTEAFF.

In DNA, the CDR3 is TGTGCCAGCAGTGAGTTTCGAGGGGATACGCAGTATTTT. It yields the protein CASSEFRGDTQYF. The chain employs TRBV6-1 and TRBJ2-3; weak D call: TRBD2 (5 bases). The CDR3 is 13 amino acids. CDR1 and CDR2 (germline): MNHNS, SASEGT. V lost 3 bases and J lost 6, with 10 bases in between.

The genes are TRBV7-2 and TRBJ2-3; D is unclear. Between the trimmed V and J ends, which lost 5 bases and 2 bases, there was a span of 5 bases. Germline CDR1 and CDR2: SGHTA and FQGNSA. The CDR3 loop spans 12 amino acids. As DNA, the CDR3 is TGTGCCAGCAGCGTAAACACAGATACGCAGTATTTT. Protein sequence: CASSVNTDTQYF.

The chain recombines TRBV11-2 with TRBJ1-3; D perhaps matches TRBD1 (6 bases). V was pared by 1 base and J by 0 bases, with 16 bases between. The CDR3 length is 18 residues. Germline V gene lookup returns CDR1 SGHAT and CDR2 FQNNGV. CDR3 in DNA: TGTGCCAGCAGCTTAGTTATATTACAGGGAATCTCTGGAAACACCATATATTTT. This codes for CASSLVILQGISGNTIYF.

The CDR3 coding sequence is TGTGCCAGCAGTTTACGACAGGGTAATTCACCCCTCCACTTT. Protein sequence: CASSLRQGNSPLHF. The chain couples TRBV27 to TRBJ1-6, with 7 positions matching TRBD1. V trimming: 2 bases; J trimming: 6 bases; junction bases outside the gene matches: 1. The germline gives CDR1 MNHEY, CDR2 SMNVEV (reference sequence). CDR3 length equals 14 residues.

The sample holds a few counts of this clone. The chain employs TRBV6-5 and TRBJ1-3; maybe TRBD1 (5 bases). V lost 6 bases and J 4 bases, leaving 10 bases between the germline ends. Germline V gives CDR1 MNHEY, CDR2 SVGAGI. This CDR3 is 13 amino acids long. The CDR3 nucleotides read TGTGCCAGCAGAGCAGGGTCGGGAAACACCATATATTTT. Residues: CASRAGSGNTIYF.

The chain couples TRBV6-1 to TRBJ2-1, with TRBD1 as a possible D gene (5 bases). V gave up 4 bases and J gave up 3 bases, with 16 bases separating them. The CDR3 consists of 16 residues. CDR1 and CDR2 (germline): MNHNS, SASEGT. CDR3 nucleotide sequence: TGTGCCAGCAGTGGCCGACAGTCTCCCCTCTACAATGAGCAGTTCTTC. Protein product: CASSGRQSPLYNEQFF.

This clone appeared a few times. The J gene is TRBJ1-2, the V gene TRBV7-8, with D possibly being TRBD1 (5 bases). V gave up 5 bases and J gave up 6 bases, with 19 bases separating them. Germline V gene sequence: CDR1 SGHVS, CDR2 FQNEAQ. The CDR3 contains 15 residues. DNA for the CDR3: TGTGCCAGCAGCCCCCGAATCAGGGTGCCCGATGGCTACACCTTC. Amino acids: CASSPRIRVPDGYTF.

The V and J genes are TRBV27 and TRBJ2-1, with 8 bases lining up with TRBD1. CDR3 length: 16 amino acids. Trimming took 6 bases from V and 2 from J; bases not matched to a gene: 9. The germline V gene has CDR1 MNHEY and CDR2 SMNVEV (reference sequence). The CDR3 protein is CASSRRDRPPYNEQFF. In nucleotides, the CDR3 is TGTGCCAGCAGCCGCCGGGACAGGCCTCCCTACAATGAGCAGTTCTTC.

The CDR3 DNA follows: TGTGCCAGCTCACCGAGGGACAGGTTAACCACCGGGGAGCTGTTTTTT. Protein: CASSPRDRLTTGELFF. J is TRBJ2-2 and V is TRBV18; 8 bases agree with TRBD1. This CDR3 is built from 16 residues. Germline V gene data show CDR1 as KGHSH and CDR2 as LQKENI. Trimming took 3 bases from V and 4 from J; bases not matched to a gene: 7.

The rearrangement links TRBV3-1 (or the pseudogene TRBV3-2) to TRBJ1-1; 8 bases line up with TRBD1. Trimming removed 5 bases from V and 0 bases from J; junction bases left unmatched: 5. This CDR3 comprises 15 residues. Per the germline V gene, CDR1 is LGHDT and CDR2 is YNNKEL (reference sequence). CDR3 loop: CASSSQGALNTEAFF. In DNA form, the CDR3 reads TGTGCCAGCAGCTCCCAGGGGGCCCTGAACACTGAAGCTTTCTTT.

This chain connects TRBV30 to TRBJ1-3; D gene unclear. Looked up from germline, CDR1 is GTSNPN and CDR2 is SVGIG (reference sequence). CDR3 length equals 13 residues. Trimming removed 6 bases from V and 5 bases from J, with 14 bases in between. CDR3 sequence: CACTIYSRNTIYF. The CDR3 DNA reads TGTGCCTGCACCATCTACTCGAGAAACACCATATATTTT.

This sequence joins TRBV11-2 and TRBJ1-1; 10 bases map to TRBD1. With V trimmed by 3 bases and J by 5 bases, 3 bases remained unmatched. Germline V gives CDR1 SGHAT, CDR2 FQNNGV. The CDR3 loop spans 14 amino acids. The CDR3 spells CASSFDRGRTEAFF. CDR3 DNA: TGTGCCAGCAGCTTCGACAGGGGGCGAACTGAAGCTTTCTTT.

The V gene is TRBV2, the J gene TRBJ1-1; D unresolved. The CDR3 consists of 13 residues. V was clipped by 7 bases and J by 0 bases, with 9 bases between them. Per germline, CDR1 SNHLY and CDR2 FYNNEI. The CDR3: CASNQKMNTEAFF. The CDR3 DNA reads TGTGCCAGCAACCAGAAGATGAACACTGAAGCTTTCTTT.

The chain joins TRBV27 to TRBJ1-1; 8 bases map to TRBD1. V trimming: 2 bases; J trimming: 6 bases; junction bases outside the gene matches: 8. The CDR3 is 15 amino acids. The germline V gene has CDR1 MNHEY and CDR2 SMNVEV (reference sequence). The CDR3 DNA reads TGTGCCAGCAGTTTAACAGGACAGGGTTGGGCTGAAGCTTTCTTT. This gives the protein CASSLTGQGWAEAFF.

The V gene is TRBV5-6, the J gene TRBJ2-4; a weak D match, TRBD1 (6 bases). Trimming cost V 3 bases and J 8 bases, with 12 bases left between them. Germline CDR1 is SGHDT and CDR2 is YYEEEE. The length of the CDR3 is 13 residues. This CDR3 is CASSSSQGHIQYF. The CDR3, as DNA: TGTGCCAGCAGCTCGTCTCAGGGGCACATTCAGTACTTC.

V usage is TRBV5-6 and J usage is TRBJ2-1; 12 bases are shared with TRBD2. The CDR3 runs to 12 residues. The junction had 0 bases not matched to a gene; V was cut back by 5 bases and J by 9 bases. Per the germline V gene, CDR1 is SGHDT and CDR2 is YYEEEE. The CDR3 DNA reads TGTGCCAGCAGACTAGCGGGGGGTGAGCAGTTCTTC. The encoded protein is CASRLAGGEQFF. Using reference TRBV5-6 and TRBJ2-1 for the parts outside the CDR3, the full variable domain is DAGVTQSPTHLIKTRGQQVTLRCSPKSGHDTVSWYQQALGQGPQFIFQYYEEEERQRGNFPDRFSGHQFPNYSSELNVNALLLGDSALYLCASRLAGGEQFFGPGTRLTVL.

The V and J genes are TRBV6-5 and TRBJ2-6; D not certain. Between the trimmed V and J ends, which lost 8 bases and 2 bases, there was a span of 7 bases. The CDR3 totals 13 residues. Germline CDR1 reads MNHEY; CDR2 reads SVGAGI. CDR3 protein: CASRETGANVLTF. The CDR3 bases are TGTGCCAGCCGAGAGACTGGGGCCAACGTCCTGACTTTC.

This chain links TRBV4-1 with TRBJ1-6; TRBD1 matches at 8 bases. Germline assignment: CDR1 MGHRA and CDR2 YSYEKL. The CDR3 length is 16 residues. Unmatched junction bases numbered 10, after V lost 4 bases and J lost 8 bases. This chain's CDR3 is CASSLPRTGLHSPLHF. Here the CDR3 DNA reads TGCGCCAGCAGCCTCCCCAGGACAGGGCTTCATTCACCCCTCCACTTT.

This chain joins TRBV19 and TRBJ2-1; D perhaps matches TRBD1 (6 bases). This CDR3 has 13 residues. V lost 2 bases, J lost 8 bases, and 10 bases lay in between. The germline V gene has CDR1 LNHDA and CDR2 SQIVND (reference sequence). DNA of the CDR3: TGTGCCAGTAGTATAACAGGGAAATATGAGCAGTTCTTC. It yields the protein CASSITGKYEQFF.

The rearrangement joins TRBV6-5 to TRBJ2-7; 10 bases line up with TRBD1. The CDR3 spans 15 residues. Trimming cost V 0 bases and J 3 bases; bases outside gene matches: 2. The germline gives CDR1 MNHEY, CDR2 SVGAGI. This chain's CDR3 is CASSYSGTGVYEQYF. The DNA of the CDR3 is TGTGCCAGCAGTTACTCCGGGACAGGGGTCTACGAGCAGTACTTC.

This clone was observed a single time. CDR3 loop: CASSPRGQSYNEQFF. Written as DNA, the CDR3 is TGTGCCAGCAGTCCGCGGGGGCAATCCTACAATGAGCAGTTCTTC. This sequence joins TRBV5-4 and TRBJ2-1, with a possible D match to TRBD2 (7 bases). Germline V gives CDR1 SGHNT, CDR2 YYREEE (reference sequence). The CDR3 has 15 residues. V lost 5 bases, J lost 1 base, and 13 bases lay in between.

The chain joins TRBV5-1 to TRBJ1-2; TRBD1 agrees at 9 bases. This CDR3 has 14 amino acids. J was trimmed by 4 bases and V by 4 bases; bases with no gene match: 5. The germline V gene encodes CDR1 SGHRS and CDR2 YFSETQ. The CDR3 bases are TGCGCCAGCAGCCCGGGGACAGGGAGCTATGGCTACACCTTC. Encoded protein: CASSPGTGSYGYTF.

This clone was seen only a few times. This sample also contains other DNA sequences that code for the same CDR3. The rearrangement links TRBV3-1 (or the pseudogene TRBV3-2) to TRBJ1-1; 7 bases map to TRBD1. The germline gives CDR1 LGHDT, CDR2 YNNKEL (reference sequence). With 4 bases clipped from V and 4 bases from J, the junction kept 6 bases outside the gene matches. The length of the CDR3 is 14 residues. CDR3 sequence reads: CASSPDDRVTEAFF. DNA of the CDR3: TGTGCCAGCAGCCCAGACGACAGGGTCACTGAAGCTTTCTTT.

This chain uses TRBV2 with TRBJ2-1, with 9 bases that match TRBD1. The V gene end was trimmed by 4 bases and the J gene end by 5 bases; junction bases not matched to a gene: 3. CDR1 and CDR2 from the germline V gene are SNHLY and FYNNEI. The CDR3 consists of 14 residues. CDR3 in amino acids: CASSVQGANNEQFF. The CDR3 coding sequence is TGTGCCAGCAGTGTACAGGGGGCAAACAATGAGCAGTTCTTC.